A selection of T cell receptor beta chains follows, all from one sample in a study of cytomegalovirus exposure and HLA in healthy donors. Sequencing was performed with immunoSEQ multiplex PCR; in TCRdb, only in-frame clones are kept and a portion is missing. The sample has more than 150,000 clones; about three quarters are singletons. Source material: PBMCs. Receptor source: a woman aged 50 to 65 in good health and CMV-seropositive. Both conserved end residues are part of each CDR3. The D gene is left open where the match is weak. Clone size is shown for a subset of rows, as once, few, many or a class of expanded clone.

j_call,v_call,d_call,clone_size,cdr3_nt,cdr3_aa
TRBJ1-2,TRBV30,NA,NA,TGTGCCTGGAAGGGTGGGGGGATGAGCTATGGCTACACCTTC,CAWKGGGMSYGYTF
TRBJ1-1,TRBV28,NA,once,TGTGCCAGCAGTTTCAAGACAGGCCGGACCACTGAAGCTTTCTTT,CASSFKTGRTTEAFF
TRBJ1-1,TRBV5-1,NA,NA,TGCGCCAGCAGCTTGGGGGCAGGGCTGAACACTGAAGCTTTCTTT,CASSLGAGLNTEAFF
TRBJ2-7,TRBV28,NA,few,TGTGCCAGCACAAGTTGGGCGATGACGGATTCCTACGAGCAGTACTTC,CASTSWAMTDSYEQYF
TRBJ2-1,TRBV6-4,TRBD2,medium-sized,TGTGCCAGCAGTGGCCCCGGGACTAGCGATCCCAATGAGCAGTTCTTC,CASSGPGTSDPNEQFF
TRBJ2-2,TRBV5-6,TRBD2,NA,TGTGCCAGCAGCCGTTTTTCCCCCGGGGCGGGAGACACCGGGGAGCTGTTTTTT,CASSRFSPGAGDTGELFF
TRBJ2-1,TRBV10-3,NA,NA,TGTGCCATCGGAGGACCGGGCCAGAATGAGCAGTTCTTC,CAIGGPGQNEQFF
TRBJ1-1,TRBV9,NA,NA,TGTGCCAGCAGCGTAGTCATGACAGCCGAAGCTTTCTTT,CASSVVMTAEAFF
TRBJ1-2,TRBV18,TRBD1,NA,TGTGCCAGCTCACCTAGTTTCGACAGGGCCTATGGCTACACCTTC,CASSPSFDRAYGYTF
TRBJ1-1,TRBV5-8,NA,NA,TGTGCCAGCAGACCCAGGGAGGCGAACACTGAAGCTTTCTTT,CASRPREANTEAFF
TRBJ2-5,TRBV5-1,NA,NA,TGCGCCAGCAGTGTTCAGGCAGAGGAGACCCAGTACTTC,CASSVQAEETQYF
TRBJ2-1,TRBV2,NA,NA,TGTGCCAGCAGTGGGACATTATACAATGAGCAGTTCTTC,CASSGTLYNEQFF
TRBJ1-4,TRBV5-4,NA,once,TGTGCCAGCAGCCGGCGGGGAAATGAAAAACTGTTTTTT,CASSRRGNEKLFF
TRBJ2-6,TRBV5-8,TRBD1,NA,TGTGCCAGCAGTTCGGTCTGGGACAGGCGATACTCTGGGGCCAACGTCCTGACTTTC,CASSSVWDRRYSGANVLTF
TRBJ1-1,TRBV6-1,TRBD1,NA,TGTGCCAGCAGTGCTAAACGGACAGGGAGGGACACTGAAGCTTTCTTT,CASSAKRTGRDTEAFF
TRBJ1-5,TRBV27,NA,NA,TGTGCCAGCAGTTTGACCGGGACACTCCATCAGCCCCAGCATTTT,CASSLTGTLHQPQHF
TRBJ2-3,TRBV9,TRBD1,few,TGTGCCAGCAGCGTATTTTACGGGACAGGCACAGATACGCAGTATTTT,CASSVFYGTGTDTQYF
TRBJ2-2,TRBV19,NA,once,TGTGCCAGTAGTATATCAGGGATCGGGGAGCTGTTTTTT,CASSISGIGELFF
TRBJ2-5,TRBV2,NA,NA,TGTGCTACAGGGGCGGGGGAGACCCAGTACTTC,CATGAGETQYF
TRBJ2-7,TRBV19,TRBD1,NA,TGTGCCAGTAGGAGGCAGGGGGACCACGAGCAGTACTTC,CASRRQGDHEQYF
TRBJ2-5,TRBV5-8,TRBD2,once,TGTGCCAGCAGTGGAAGCGGGGGAGCTCTGGAGACCCAGTACTTC,CASSGSGGALETQYF
TRBJ2-7,TRBV6-5,NA,NA,TGTGCCAGCAGCATAGGCGGGGCGGTGGCCTACGAGCAGTACTTC,CASSIGGAVAYEQYF
TRBJ1-2,TRBV5-1,NA,NA,TGCGCCAGCAGCTTGGCCCAGGGGTATGGCTACACCTTC,CASSLAQGYGYTF
TRBJ2-3,TRBV27,TRBD1,once,TGTGCCAGCAGTACGGGGACAGGGAGGAGCACAGATACGCAGTATTTT,CASSTGTGRSTDTQYF
TRBJ2-7,TRBV10-3,NA,NA,TGTGCCATCAGCGGGGAAAGGGAAACGGCCTACGAGCAGTACTTC,CAISGERETAYEQYF
TRBJ2-5,TRBV7-8,TRBD2,NA,TGTGCCAGCAGCTTAAGGGTTGGGGAAAGGGAGGGAGAGACCCAGTACTTC,CASSLRVGEREGETQYF
TRBJ1-1,TRBV5-1,TRBD1,NA,TGCGCCAGCAGACAGCTTGGACAGGGGAACACTGAAGCTTTCTTT,CASRQLGQGNTEAFF
TRBJ2-7,TRBV18,TRBD2,NA,TGTGCCAGCTCACCCAAGCGGGAGAACCCCTACGAGCAGTACTTC,CASSPKRENPYEQYF
TRBJ2-1,TRBV30,NA,NA,TGTGCCTGGAGTCTGGACAGTTACAATGAGCAGTTCTTC,CAWSLDSYNEQFF
TRBJ2-7,TRBV7-2,NA,NA,TGTGCCAGCAGCTCCCCGACTAGTTCCTACGAGCAGTACTTC,CASSSPTSSYEQYF
TRBJ2-7,TRBV5-6,TRBD2,NA,TGTGCCAGCAGCCTCCCAGTCGCGGGGGGGATCGACGAGCAGTACTTC,CASSLPVAGGIDEQYF
TRBJ1-2,TRBV27,TRBD1,NA,TGTGCCAGCAGTTTATCGGGGGCAGGGGGTCTCAACTATGGCTACACCTTC,CASSLSGAGGLNYGYTF
TRBJ1-1,TRBV7-3,NA,NA,TGTGCCAGCAGCTTAAACGGGAACACTGAAGCTTTCTTT,CASSLNGNTEAFF
TRBJ1-1,TRBV28,NA,NA,TGTGCCAGCAGTTTAGGGGCCGTTACTGAAGCTTTCTTT,CASSLGAVTEAFF
TRBJ1-3,TRBV12-5,NA,NA,TGTGCTAGTGGTTTGGGACAGCGCTCTGGAAACACCATATATTTT,CASGLGQRSGNTIYF
TRBJ2-3,TRBV7-2,TRBD2,NA,TGTGCCAGCAGCTTACTAGCGGGGGCCCGGGATACGCAGTATTTT,CASSLLAGARDTQYF
TRBJ2-3,TRBV9,NA,NA,TGTGCCAGCAGCGTACGCGTCTGGACAGATACGCAGTATTTT,CASSVRVWTDTQYF
TRBJ1-2,TRBV28,NA,NA,TGTGCCAGCGCGTCCGGTGTGAGGTATGGCTACACCTTC,CASASGVRYGYTF
TRBJ1-2,TRBV5-4,TRBD1,NA,TGTGCCAGCAGCTGGGACAGGGACTATGGCTACACCTTC,CASSWDRDYGYTF
TRBJ1-2,TRBV16,TRBD1,NA,TGTGCCAGCAGCCCCCGACAGGGCTCGAACGGCTACACCTTC,CASSPRQGSNGYTF
TRBJ2-7,TRBV18,TRBD1,NA,TGTGCCAGCTCACCAGGGACAGGGGGTTACTACGAGCAGTACTTC,CASSPGTGGYYEQYF
TRBJ2-7,TRBV2,NA,NA,TGTGCCAGCAGTGAGGCCGGGAACCGGGCATACGAGCAGTACTTC,CASSEAGNRAYEQYF
TRBJ2-1,TRBV30,TRBD1,NA,TGTGCCTGGATCGCGGACAGGGGGCCTGGGGACAATGAGCAGTTCTTC,CAWIADRGPGDNEQFF
TRBJ2-3,TRBV27,TRBD2,NA,TGTGCCAGCACCCAGTCGGCGGGAGAGAGCACAGATACGCAGTATTTT,CASTQSAGESTDTQYF
TRBJ1-3,TRBV25-1,NA,NA,TGTGCCAGCAGTGAATATGAGGGAAGGGCGGCTGGAAACACCATATATTTT,CASSEYEGRAAGNTIYF
TRBJ1-3,TRBV7-8,NA,few,TGTGCCAGCAGCTTAGTTATCAGGTCCTCTGGAAACACCATATATTTT,CASSLVIRSSGNTIYF
TRBJ2-5,TRBV29-1,TRBD1,NA,TGCAGCGTTGGAACAGGGACAGGAGAGACCCAGTACTTC,CSVGTGTGETQYF
TRBJ2-3,TRBV11-3,TRBD1,NA,TGTGCCAGCAGCCCGGCGCACGGCAGGGGGCAAGATACGCAGTATTTT,CASSPAHGRGQDTQYF
TRBJ2-5,TRBV7-9,NA,few,TGTGCCAGCAGCCCAAATAGCCAAGAGACCCAGTACTTC,CASSPNSQETQYF
TRBJ1-2,TRBV29-1,NA,NA,TGCAGCGCGGAACAGGGCTTGAAGGACTATGGCTACACCTTC,CSAEQGLKDYGYTF
TRBJ1-1,TRBV5-1,NA,NA,TGCGCCAGCAGCTTCCAGGGGCGCACTGAAGCTTTCTTT,CASSFQGRTEAFF
TRBJ2-2,TRBV5-1,TRBD2,NA,TGCGCCAGCAGCCCCCGGGGGGTCGCGAACACCGGGGAGCTGTTTTTT,CASSPRGVANTGELFF